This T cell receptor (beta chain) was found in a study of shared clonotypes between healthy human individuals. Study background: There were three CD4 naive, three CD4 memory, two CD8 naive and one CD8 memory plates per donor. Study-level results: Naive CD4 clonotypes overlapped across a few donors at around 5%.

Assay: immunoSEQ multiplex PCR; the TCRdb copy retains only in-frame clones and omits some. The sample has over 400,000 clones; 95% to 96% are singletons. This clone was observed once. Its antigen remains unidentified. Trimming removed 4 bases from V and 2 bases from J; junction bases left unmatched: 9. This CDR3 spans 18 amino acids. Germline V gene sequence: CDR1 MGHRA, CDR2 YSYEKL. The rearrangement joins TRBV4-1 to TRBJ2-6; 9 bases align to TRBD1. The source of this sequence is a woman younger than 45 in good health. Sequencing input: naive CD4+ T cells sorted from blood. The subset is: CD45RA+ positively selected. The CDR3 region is CASSPTGTGRTGANVLTF. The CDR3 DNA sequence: TGCGCCAGCAGCCCGACCGGGACAGGGAGAACTGGGGCCAACGTCCTGACTTTC.